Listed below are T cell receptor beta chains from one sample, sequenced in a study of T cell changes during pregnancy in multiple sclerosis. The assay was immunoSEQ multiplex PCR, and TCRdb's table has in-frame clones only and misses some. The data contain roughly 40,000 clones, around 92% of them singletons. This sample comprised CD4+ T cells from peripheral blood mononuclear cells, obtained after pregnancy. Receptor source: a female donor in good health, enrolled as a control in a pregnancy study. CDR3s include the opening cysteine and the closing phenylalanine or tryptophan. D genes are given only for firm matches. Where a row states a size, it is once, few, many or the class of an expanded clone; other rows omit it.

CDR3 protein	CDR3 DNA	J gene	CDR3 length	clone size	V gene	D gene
CASRLQGEDTGELFF	TGTGCCAGTAGGCTACAGGGGGAGGACACCGGGGAGCTGTTTTTT	TRBJ2-2	15	-	TRBV19	TRBD1
CASSPVWQAANYGYTF	TGCGCCAGCAGCCCCGTTTGGCAGGCAGCTAACTATGGCTACACCTTC	TRBJ1-2	16	-	TRBV4-1	-
CSVDSGRGAYGYTF	TGCAGCGTTGACTCGGGGAGGGGGGCTTATGGCTACACCTTC	TRBJ1-2	14	-	TRBV29-1	-
CASSLIVAGELFF	TGTGCCAGCAGCTTAATCGTAGCCGGGGAGCTGTTTTTT	TRBJ2-2	13	-	TRBV7-9	-
CASSAGLRVGELFF	TGTGCCAGCAGCGCCGGACTACGCGTCGGGGAGCTGTTTTTT	TRBJ2-2	14	-	TRBV13	-
CASRDPRDRALDF	TGTGCCAGCAGAGACCCCCGGGACAGGGCCCTTGACTTT	TRBJ1-6	13	few	TRBV2	TRBD1
CASSTSVNTGELFF	TGTGCCAGCTCGACTAGCGTGAACACCGGGGAGCTGTTTTTT	TRBJ2-2	14	-	TRBV18	TRBD2
CASSFRVSNYRGRTDTQYF	TGCGCCAGCAGCTTCAGGGTCTCTAATTACAGGGGGCGTACAGATACGCAGTATTTT	TRBJ2-3	19	-	TRBV5-1	TRBD1
CASSLSLGPEQPQHF	TGTGCCAGCAGTTTATCTTTGGGGCCGGAGCAGCCCCAGCATTTT	TRBJ1-5	15	-	TRBV27	-
CASSQVGQGAPGELFF	TGTGCCAGCAGCCAAGTGGGACAGGGGGCCCCCGGGGAGCTGTTTTTT	TRBJ2-2	16	-	TRBV4-2	TRBD1
CASSLLSGRSDTQYF	TGTGCCAGCAGCTTATTGAGCGGGAGGTCAGATACGCAGTATTTT	TRBJ2-3	15	-	TRBV7-2	TRBD2
CASSWSSYEQYF	TGTGCCAGCTCCTGGAGCTCCTACGAGCAGTACTTC	TRBJ2-7	12	once	TRBV2	-
CASSLEIGGPQHF	TGTGCCAGCAGCTTGGAAATAGGAGGGCCCCAGCATTTT	TRBJ1-5	13	-	TRBV5-6	-
CASTYQGNYGYTF	TGTGCCAGCACTTACCAGGGCAACTATGGCTACACCTTC	TRBJ1-2	13	-	TRBV2	-
CATTGGDGDF	TGTGCCACGACAGGGGGCGATGGGGACTTC	TRBJ2-7	10	once	TRBV2	TRBD1
CASSLEWTSGNPEQFF	TGTGCCAGCAGCTTAGAGTGGACTAGCGGGAATCCTGAGCAGTTCTTC	TRBJ2-1	16	-	TRBV11-2	TRBD2
CASSWGQGANQPQHF	TGTGCCAGCAGCTGGGGACAGGGGGCCAATCAGCCCCAGCATTTT	TRBJ1-5	15	-	TRBV5-6	TRBD1
CASSFQTSGGRETQYF	TGTGCCAGCAGCTTCCAGACTAGCGGGGGTCGAGAGACCCAGTACTTC	TRBJ2-5	16	-	TRBV7-9	TRBD2
CASSLDPGQSYEQYF	TGCGCCAGCAGCTTGGACCCGGGACAGTCGTACGAGCAGTACTTC	TRBJ2-7	15	-	TRBV5-1	TRBD1